This T cell receptor beta chain was sequenced for a study of T-cell reconstitution after alpha-beta-depleted transplantation in children. TCRbeta library construction was performed incorporating unique molecular identifiers. MiXCR, run by TCRdb on the PCR reads, gives a single entry per CDR3 protein. Here the sample spans about 1,000,000 distinct CDR3 sequences, about 29% being singletons. This sample comprised PBMCs, mostly from graft donor cells, obtained 360 days after TCRalphabeta/CD19-depleted stem cell transplant. This TCR was recovered from a boy under three years old who had a stem cell transplant for SCID, so the T cells may come from the graft donor.

The CDR3 reads CSARKGPPANTGELFF. DNA of the CDR3: TGCAGTGCTAGAAAAGGGCCTCCCGCGAACACCGGGGAGCTGTTTTTT. This rearrangement joins TRBV20-1 to TRBJ2-2; D unclear. The CDR3 consists of 16 residues. Germline V gene sequence: CDR1 DFQATT, CDR2 SNEGSKA (reference sequence). Deletions cut 2 bases from V and 0 bases from J, with 13 bases between.